This entry lists 10 T cell receptor beta chains sequenced from one sample in a study of metastatic and nonmetastatic thyroid tumors. Via MiXCR, TCRdb re-called the PCR reads. The sample lists over 25,000 clones, 9.5% to 14% occurring once. Treatment of any kind had been given to no patient before thyroid surgery. The sequenced material came from blood. The source of these receptors is a female donor with papillary thyroid cancer or a benign thyroid nodule (not recorded which). Some clones in this sample may be carry-over from other donors' samples.

This clone was seen at least ten times. This chain uses TRBV12-3 or TRBV12-4 with TRBJ2-6, with D unclear. The CDR3 has 16 residues. Trimming removed 6 bases at V and 4 bases at J, with 16 bases between. The CDR3 DNA sequence: TGTGCCAGCAGCTTCATAGCTCAAGGGGGGGCCAACGTCCTGACTTTC. It codes for CASSFIAQGGANVLTF.

The sample holds many counts of this clone. The rearrangement links TRBV18 to TRBJ2-1; 7 positions agree with TRBD1. J was trimmed by 7 bases and V by 0 bases; bases with no gene match: 15. Germline values: CDR1 KGHSH, CDR2 LQKENI. The CDR3 runs 18 residues. The CDR3 sequence is CASSPPRSRQLRGNEQFF. DNA of the CDR3: TGTGCCAGCTCACCACCGCGAAGCCGGCAGCTCAGGGGGAATGAGCAGTTCTTC.

There are many counts of this clone. The V and J genes are TRBV30 and TRBJ2-1; D unclear. The CDR3 has 14 amino acids. V was shortened by 2 bases and J by 4 bases, with 12 bases between the two germline ends. The germline V gene has CDR1 GTSNPN and CDR2 SVGIG (reference sequence). The CDR3 sequence: CAWSKSVTYNEQFF. The CDR3, as DNA: TGTGCCTGGAGTAAGAGCGTCACGTACAATGAGCAGTTCTTC.

This clone was observed at least ten times. The chain is built from TRBV7-2 and TRBJ2-3, with D tentatively TRBD1 (5 bases). The CDR3 runs to 13 residues. The germline V and J ends were trimmed by 6 bases and 7 bases, with 14 bases remaining between them. Looked up from germline, CDR1 is SGHTA and CDR2 is FQGNSA. The CDR3 bases are TGTGCCAGCAGTCGTATTCAGGGAAATACGCAGTATTTT. It encodes CASSRIQGNTQYF.

This clone was recorded many times. The chain is built from TRBV3-1 and TRBJ2-1; possible D gene TRBD2, 6 bases. CDR1 LGHDT and CDR2 YNNKEL come from the germline V gene (reference sequence). The length of the CDR3 is 19 residues. Deletions cut 7 bases from V and 9 bases from J, with 34 bases between. CDR3 loop: CASNRRDRTHRDSVIEQFF. CDR3 DNA sequence: TGTGCCAGCAACCGGCGAGACAGAACACACCGGGACTCGGTGATTGAGCAGTTCTTC.

Many counts were recorded for this clone. The chain is built from TRBV10-1 and TRBJ2-3, with unresolved D. V lost 5 bases to trimming and J lost 4 bases, with 16 bases between them. The CDR3 is 15 amino acids. CDR1 is WNHNN and CDR2 is SYGVQD in the germline V gene (reference sequence). CDR3 loop: CASSSGEHGADTQYF. CDR3 nucleotides: TGCGCCAGCAGTTCCGGCGAACACGGCGCAGATACGCAGTATTTT.

This clone appeared many times. V usage is TRBV6-4 and J usage is TRBJ2-2, with D perhaps assigned TRBD1 or TRBD2 (6 bases each). Germline V gene data show CDR1 as MRHNA and CDR2 as SNTAGT. V lost 5 bases and J 3 bases, leaving 13 bases between the germline ends. This CDR3 is built from 15 residues. The CDR3 nucleotides are TGTGCCAGCAGTAGGGGGGAATCTGACACCGGGGAGCTGTTTTTT. As protein: CASSRGESDTGELFF.

The sample holds many counts of this clone. The gene calls are TRBV7-3 and TRBJ1-1; 10 nucleotides align to TRBD1. This CDR3 has 14 residues. Trimming cost V 5 bases and J 3 bases; bases outside gene matches: 3. Germline lookup yields CDR1 SGHTA and CDR2 FQGTGA. The CDR3 region is CASSDRGRDTEAFF. DNA of the CDR3: TGTGCCAGCAGCGACAGGGGGCGCGACACTGAAGCTTTCTTT.

In its sample, this clone was seen many times. The chain couples TRBV10-1 to TRBJ2-7, with D perhaps matching TRBD2 (5 bases). In germline, CDR1 is WNHNN, CDR2 SYGVQD (reference sequence). Trimming took off 6 bases at V and 2 bases at J, with 17 bases between the two ends. This CDR3 contains 15 residues. Here the CDR3 DNA reads TGCGCCAGCAGGCCCGGTCGACTACCCCCCTACGAGCAGTACTTC. Translating it yields CASRPGRLPPYEQYF.

This clone was recorded at least ten times. The chain uses TRBV5-4 and TRBJ2-3; 10 nucleotides agree with TRBD2. The germline V gene encodes CDR1 SGHNT and CDR2 YYREEE (reference sequence). The CDR3 covers 15 residues. V shed 6 bases, J shed 1 base, and the junction held 5 bases outside the gene matches. Here the CDR3 reads CASTVAGGGTDTQYF. CDR3 bases: TGTGCCAGCACCGTAGCGGGAGGAGGCACAGATACGCAGTATTTT.